What follows is one TCR beta chain and its context. Its antigen remains unidentified. Trimming took 6 bases from V and 7 from J, leaving 16 bases between them. The CDR3 covers 13 residues. CDR1 is MDHEN, CDR2 SYDVKM, per germline. Time point noted: blood 2 weeks post-SBRT. The sample's treatment: 15 Gy SBRT to primary tumor, nephrectomy 4 weeks later. Sequencing was performed with immunoSEQ multiplex PCR; in TCRdb, only in-frame clones are kept and a portion is missing. The sample records tens of thousands of clones, more than 80% being singletons. This record comes from a study of radiation and T cells in renal cell carcinoma. Study in general: Nephrectomy followed 15 Gy stereotactic body radiation by 4 weeks.

Regarding the study as a whole: From baseline, blood top tumor clonotypes peaked at 2 weeks post-radiation.

The chain employs TRBV28 and TRBJ2-7; D might be TRBD2 (5 bases). The TCR was taken from a woman aged 70-85 years with renal cell carcinoma. The specimen was blood, collected from a patient whose treatment included radiotherapy and nephrectomy. CDR3 sequence: CASSIDEPGEQYF. The DNA for the CDR3 is TGTGCCAGCAGCATCGATGAACCGGGGGAGCAGTACTTC.